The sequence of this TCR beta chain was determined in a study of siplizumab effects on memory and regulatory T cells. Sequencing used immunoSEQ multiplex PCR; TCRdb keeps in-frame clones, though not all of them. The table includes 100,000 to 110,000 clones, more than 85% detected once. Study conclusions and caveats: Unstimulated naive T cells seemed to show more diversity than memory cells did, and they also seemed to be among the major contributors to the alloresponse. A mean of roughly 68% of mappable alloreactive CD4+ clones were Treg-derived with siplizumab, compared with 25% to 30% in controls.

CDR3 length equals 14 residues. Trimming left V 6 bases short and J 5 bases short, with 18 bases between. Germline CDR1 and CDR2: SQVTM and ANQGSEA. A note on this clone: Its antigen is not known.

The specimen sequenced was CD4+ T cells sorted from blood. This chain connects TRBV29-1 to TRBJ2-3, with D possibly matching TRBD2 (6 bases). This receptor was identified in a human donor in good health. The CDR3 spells CSVPPGGMRDTQYF. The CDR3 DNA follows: TGCAGCGTCCCACCCGGCGGGATGCGAGATACGCAGTATTTT.